The rows below give T cell receptor beta chains drawn from one sample of a study of coeliac disease. The assay was immunoSEQ multiplex PCR, and TCRdb's table has in-frame clones only and misses some. The table has a few thousand clones, roughly 71% seen once; the top ten hold about 15%. Specimen: lymphocytes from the gut lamina propria. The source is a woman in her thirties or forties. Each CDR3 is given with its conserved first and last residue. A D gene is named only where the DNA matches it firmly. The listing skips clone size in some rows; elsewhere it reads once, few, many or a size class.

d_call	v_call	clone_size	j_call	cdr3_nt	cdr3_aa
TRBD1	TRBV29-1	few	TRBJ1-1	TGCAGCGTCGGACAGGGGGCGATCACTGAAGCTTTCTTT	CSVGQGAITEAFF
.	TRBV7-6	.	TRBJ2-3	TGTGCCAGCAGCACTCGGACAAATCTTGCAGATACGCAGTATTTT	CASSTRTNLADTQYF
TRBD1	TRBV7-9	.	TRBJ2-7	TGTGCCAGCAGCTCGACAGGGGAAAATAGCTACGAGCAGTACTTC	CASSSTGENSYEQYF
TRBD1	TRBV10-3	once	TRBJ1-1	TGTGCCACCCTTAACGACAGGGTCATGAACACTGAAGCTTTCTTT	CATLNDRVMNTEAFF
TRBD2	TRBV5-1	.	TRBJ2-1	TGCGCCAGCAGCTGGAGGACTAGCGGGAGTGGTGAGCAGTTCTTC	CASSWRTSGSGEQFF
.	TRBV5-1	.	TRBJ2-3	TGCGCCAGCAGCTTGGTTCGCGGGACCAGCACAGATACGCAGTATTTT	CASSLVRGTSTDTQYF
TRBD1	TRBV13	few	TRBJ2-1	TGTGCCAGCAGCAACGGACAGGGACCCTACAATGAGCAGTTCTTC	CASSNGQGPYNEQFF
.	TRBV29-1	.	TRBJ2-1	TGCAGCGGGATATGGGGAGAGGATTACAATGAGCAGTTCTTC	CSGIWGEDYNEQFF
TRBD1	TRBV7-2	.	TRBJ2-5	TGTGCCAGCAGCAGGGACAGGGGGGGAGAGACCCAGTACTTC	CASSRDRGGETQYF
.	TRBV4-1	.	TRBJ1-1	TGCGCCAGCAGCCAAGACGCCGGGAACACTGAAGCTTTCTTT	CASSQDAGNTEAFF
.	TRBV6-5	.	TRBJ2-5	TGTGCCAGCAGCTGGGGACTTTTCGAGACCCAGTACTTC	CASSWGLFETQYF
.	TRBV11-2	few	TRBJ2-7	TGTGCCAGCAGCCGGGAGCAAAACTCCTACGAGCAGTACTTC	CASSREQNSYEQYF
.	TRBV10-3	.	TRBJ2-7	TGTGCCATCAGTGAATCTGGGAGGTATGACGAGCAGTACTTC	CAISESGRYDEQYF
TRBD2	TRBV28	.	TRBJ2-3	TGTGCCAGCAGTTTGGCTGGAAACCCGGGACTAGCTCTGTATTTT	CASSLAGNPGLALYF
TRBD2	TRBV6-5	few	TRBJ2-7	TGTGCCAGCACCCCCGGGACTAGCTACGAGCAGTACTTC	CASTPGTSYEQYF
.	TRBV25-1	.	TRBJ1-1	TGTGCCAGCAGACAGAACACTGAAGCTTTCTTT	CASRQNTEAFF
TRBD1	TRBV27	few	TRBJ2-2	TGTGCCAGCAGTTTAGTCGACAGGGTGAACACCGGGGAGCTGTTTTTT	CASSLVDRVNTGELFF
.	TRBV5-1	once	TRBJ2-1	TGCGCCAGCAGCTTTCGGGCCTACAATGAGCAGTTCTTC	CASSFRAYNEQFF
.	TRBV15	.	TRBJ1-4	TGTGCCACCAGCAGAGAGGGCCGTAAGACAGGCCTGAGGGGGGAAAAACTGTTTTTT	CATSREGRKTGLRGEKLFF
.	TRBV10-1	few	TRBJ2-1	TGCGCCAGCAGTGATCTTAGCGTTAGCGGAGCCAATGAGCAGTTCTTC	CASSDLSVSGANEQFF
.	TRBV5-4	few	TRBJ1-2	TGTGCCAGCAGCCAACAGGACGGTCAAGATCATGGCTACACCTTC	CASSQQDGQDHGYTF
.	TRBV5-1	.	TRBJ1-4	TGCGCCACCTCCCCTGGGGGGAAAAATGAAAAACTGTTTTTT	CATSPGGKNEKLFF
TRBD1	TRBV5-1	.	TRBJ1-4	TGCGCCAGCAGCTTTGACAGGGGGAATGAAAAACTGTTTTTT	CASSFDRGNEKLFF
TRBD2	TRBV7-3	.	TRBJ2-1	TGTGCCAGCAGCTTAGACGGGAGGGTAGTCAATGAGCAGTTCTTC	CASSLDGRVVNEQFF
.	TRBV28	.	TRBJ2-1	TGTGCCAGCAGTTTTTGGGGGGACAATGAGCAGTTCTTC	CASSFWGDNEQFF
TRBD2	TRBV5-6	.	TRBJ2-1	TGTGCCAGCAGCCTAGGACTAGCCAGCTCCTACAATGAGCAGTTCTTC	CASSLGLASSYNEQFF
.	TRBV28	.	TRBJ1-1	TGTGCCAGCACCCTCGAAGCAGGCATGAACACTGAAGCTTTCTTT	CASTLEAGMNTEAFF
.	TRBV11-1	.	TRBJ2-2	TGTGCCAGCAGCTTACGAGAGGCCACCGGGGAGCTGTTTTTT	CASSLREATGELFF
TRBD1	TRBV30	.	TRBJ1-2	TGTGCCTGGAGTGTATTGGCAGGGGGAGATGGCTACACCTTC	CAWSVLAGGDGYTF
TRBD1	TRBV5-6	.	TRBJ2-5	TGTGCCAGCAGCCTGACAGGGGAGACCCAGTACTTC	CASSLTGETQYF
.	TRBV2	.	TRBJ1-4	TGTGCCAGCAGGCCCCCGACAGCTATCAATGAAAAACTGTTTTTT	CASRPPTAINEKLFF
.	TRBV28	.	TRBJ1-3	TGTGCCAGCAGTCGCGACCCTCGGGGTGGAAACACCATATATTTT	CASSRDPRGGNTIYF
.	TRBV2	.	TRBJ2-2	TGTGCCAGCAGGCCGACAGCTACCGGGGAGCTGTTTTTT	CASRPTATGELFF
.	TRBV5-5	.	TRBJ2-5	TGTGCCAGCAGCTATATAGGGAGCGAGGAGACCCAGTACTTC	CASSYIGSEETQYF
.	TRBV28	.	TRBJ2-3	TGTGCCAGCAGCCCGGGAGATACGCAGTATTTT	CASSPGDTQYF
TRBD2	TRBV10-3	few	TRBJ2-1	TGTGCCATCAGTGCGCCTAGCGGGACTTACAATGAGCAGTTCTTC	CAISAPSGTYNEQFF
TRBD1	TRBV5-4	few	TRBJ1-1	TGTGCCAGCAGCTTACAGGGGGGGAACACTGAAGCTTTCTTT	CASSLQGGNTEAFF
TRBD2	TRBV2	.	TRBJ2-1	TGTGCCAGCAGTACCGGGACTAGCAGGAATGAGCAGTTCTTC	CASSTGTSRNEQFF
TRBD1	TRBV5-6	medium-sized	TRBJ1-2	TGTGCCAGCAGCTTGGCAGGGACAGGGAACTATGGCTACACCTTC	CASSLAGTGNYGYTF
TRBD2	TRBV6-1	.	TRBJ2-7	TGTGCCAGCAGTGAAGCACCGACTAGCGGGAGGGGAAAGTACGAGCAGTACTTC	CASSEAPTSGRGKYEQYF
.	TRBV28	.	TRBJ2-4	TGTGCCAGCAGACCAACAGGGTCCGGCAAAAACATTCAGTACTTC	CASRPTGSGKNIQYF
.	TRBV5-1	.	TRBJ1-1	TGCGCCAGCAGCCTACAGGGTGTGGGCACTGAAGCTTTCTTT	CASSLQGVGTEAFF
.	TRBV10-1	.	TRBJ2-2	TGCGCCAGCAGCCTACTAGTTTCCGGGGAGCTGTTTTTT	CASSLLVSGELFF
.	TRBV7-6	.	TRBJ2-1	TGTGCCAGCAGCTTTACGGACAGCTCCTACAATGAGCAGTTCTTC	CASSFTDSSYNEQFF
TRBD1	TRBV28	few	TRBJ1-5	TGTGCCAGCAGTATTCCAGACAGGGTTCAGCCCCAGCATTTT	CASSIPDRVQPQHF
TRBD2	TRBV9	once	TRBJ2-3	TGTGCCAGCAGCTCTCAGCGGGAGCGCACAGATACGCAGTATTTT	CASSSQRERTDTQYF
.	TRBV15	.	TRBJ1-1	TGTGCCACCAGCAGAGATGGGGCGAAGAACACTGAAGCTTTCTTT	CATSRDGAKNTEAFF
TRBD1	TRBV28	.	TRBJ1-2	TGTGCCACTGAGATAACAGGGGGCTATGGCTACACCTTC	CATEITGGYGYTF
.	TRBV10-3	.	TRBJ1-5	TGTGCCATCGGGCTCGAACCCCAGCATTTT	CAIGLEPQHF
TRBD1	TRBV27	hyperexpanded	TRBJ1-1	TGTGCCAGCAGTTTCGACCCAGGGGGCGAGAACACTGAAGCTTTCTTT	CASSFDPGGENTEAFF
TRBD1	TRBV5-4	.	TRBJ2-2	TGTGCCAGCAGCTTGGGGACAGGGGGAACCGGGGAGCTGTTTTTT	CASSLGTGGTGELFF